The entry below describes one TCR beta chain. Deep-level settings were used for running the assay. Evenly divided among several immunoSEQ plates was the genomic DNA of each subset. Libraries were prepared by immunoSEQ multiplex PCR; TCRdb keeps only in-frame clonotypes and omits some of them. The sample has about 680,000 clones, roughly 70% seen once. The data belong to a study of shared clonotypes between healthy human individuals. The CDR3 has 17 residues. Trimming pared 7 bases from V and 1 base from J, leaving 20 bases between. CDR1 and CDR2 (germline): SEHNR, FQNEAQ (reference sequence). Those who donated were healthy HIV-negative adults, with no recent acute infections or vaccinations reported. A CD45RA+ naive subset and a CD45RA-negative memory subset were split from CD4+ cells.

The TCR comes from a woman aged 25 to 39 in good health. Material for sequencing was memory CD4+ T cells sorted from blood. Subset of the sample: CD45RA-negative fraction. The chain is built from TRBV7-9 and TRBJ2-1, with D maybe TRBD2 (5 bases). The CDR3 here is CASKWGEGSPSYNEQFF. The CDR3 DNA reads TGTGCCAGCAAATGGGGAGAGGGCAGCCCTTCCTACAATGAGCAGTTCTTC.